This T cell receptor beta chain was identified during a study of PD-1 blockade in classical Hodgkin lymphoma (dated by TCRdb to 2019 to 2021). The study in broad terms: Nivolumab dosing was 3 mg/kg intravenously every 2 weeks, continuing until either disease progression or unacceptable toxicity. To define a peripheral blood immune signature of response to PD-1 blockade in classical Hodgkin lymphoma, the study combined TCR beta sequencing with CyTOF. What the work shows at the level of the full study, not this receptor alone: Newly diagnosed patients were reported to have lower baseline TCR diversity than healthy donors, and relapsed/refractory patients were reported to have lower baseline TCR diversity still. The study was limited to a single clinical trial cohort, and causes of repertoire differences, possibly disease activity or prior therapy, remained undefined. Among trial patients, those achieving complete response had baseline diversity similar to that of newly diagnosed patients, while diversity was significantly lower in partial responders and progressors. A significant rise by C4D1 was seen in CD4+ but not CD8+ TCR diversity (p=0.0027 vs p=0.16), with the rise being most apparent in complete responders (p=0.02). Lower diversity was seen in patients whose nivolumab began less than 1 year after ASCT, and these patients were left out of later analyses so that immune reconstitution would not confound the results.

The Qiagen DNeasy kit was used to extract genomic DNA both from unsorted PBMCs and from the negatively selected CD4+ and CD8+ fractions. TCR beta CDR3 regions were subjected to amplification by immunoSEQ multiplex PCR with primers that anneal to V and J segments. A synthetic immune receptor repertoire was used to minimize amplification bias, and remaining bias was computationally removed after sequencing. The published analysis was carried out like this. Repertoire diversity was quantified as the Shannon entropy index using custom Python scripts. Unsorted, CD4+ and CD8+ repertoires were analyzed separately, except for combined analyses in which CD4+ and CD8+ sequences were merged in silico. A clone was considered expanded if an increase in frequency of at least 2-fold after treatment relative to C1D1 was found, and a pseudocount of 0.5 was applied to clones undetected at baseline. Singleton clones were defined as clones with 0 or 1 copy at C1D1, and non-singleton clones were defined as clones with 2 or more copies. Clones expanded in unsorted samples were annotated as CD4+, CD8+ or unknown by matching protein sequences in sorted samples from the same patient. Wilcoxon tests on paired samples were used to test changes in diversity from C1D1 to C4D1. Imported from immuneACCESS, the table was reduced by TCRdb to in-frame sequences with V and J called. These copies leave out some clones; in studies compared against another copy, an unresolved V gene accounts for under half, and the cause of the remainder is not known. V, J and clone size were drawn from that table, and D and trimming were deduced from the DNA. The sample table records roughly 56,000 clones; about 85% of these occur just once. In total, the top ten clones hold over 7.5% of the sample.

This clone was recorded a few times. This receptor's antigen is unknown. No much larger clone is present one base from it, and per-base qualities are unavailable. Including the terminal cysteine and phenylalanine, the CDR3 comprises 16 residues. Only the CDR3 DNA stays, 48 bases, in frame from base 1. V is shortened by 0 bases, J by 4 bases, and the region joining them spans 16 bases. Based on the germline V gene, the CDR1 and CDR2 sequences are SGHRS and YFSETQ. The time point label corresponds to: cycle 4 day 1 (C4D1), after more than 5 weeks of nivolumab. All trial patients had relapsed after autologous stem cell transplantation, with cohorts A, B and C differing in prior brentuximab vedotin exposure. The trial cohort was composed of approximately 56 patients with relapsed/refractory classical Hodgkin lymphoma, for whom complete response, partial response or progressive disease was recorded as best overall response. In the multi-cohort phase II CheckMate 205 trial, trial patients received single-agent nivolumab. An independent review committee assessed best overall response by applying the 2007 International Working Group response criteria. Trial PBMCs were collected just before the start of nivolumab (C1D1) and during therapy at cycle 2 day 1 and cycle 4 day 1. Peripheral blood was collected in 8 mL Vacutainer Cell Preparation Tubes, from which PBMCs were isolated by centrifugation and then cryopreserved.

This TCR derives from a human donor with classical Hodgkin lymphoma. Rearrangement joined TRBV5-1 to TRBJ2-5, and possibly TRBD1, on 6 matching bases. Sequencing was performed on peripheral blood mononuclear cells (PBMCs), taken before the fourth cycle of nivolumab. The DNA is TGCGCCAGCAGCTTGGTGGGCAGGGGCTCTACAGAGACCCAGTACTTC. It codes for CASSLVGRGSTETQYF.